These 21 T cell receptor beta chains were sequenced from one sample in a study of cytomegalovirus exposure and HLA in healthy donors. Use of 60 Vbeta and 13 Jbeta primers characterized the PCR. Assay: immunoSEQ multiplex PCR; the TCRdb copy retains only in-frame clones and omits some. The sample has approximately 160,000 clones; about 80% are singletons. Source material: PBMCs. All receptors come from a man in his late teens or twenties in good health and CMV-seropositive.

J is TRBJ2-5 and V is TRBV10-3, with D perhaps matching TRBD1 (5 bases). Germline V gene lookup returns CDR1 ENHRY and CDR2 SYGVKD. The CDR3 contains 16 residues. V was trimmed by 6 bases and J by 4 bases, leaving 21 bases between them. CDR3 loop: CAIRSGSGAFSETQYF. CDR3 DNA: TGTGCCATCAGGTCGGGTAGTGGGGCCTTCTCAGAGACCCAGTACTTC.

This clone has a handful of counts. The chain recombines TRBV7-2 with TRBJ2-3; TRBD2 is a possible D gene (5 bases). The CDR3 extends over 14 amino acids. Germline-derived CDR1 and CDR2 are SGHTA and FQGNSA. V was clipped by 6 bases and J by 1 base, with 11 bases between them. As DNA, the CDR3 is TGTGCCAGCAGTGTAGGTAGCGGCACAGATACGCAGTATTTT. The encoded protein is CASSVGSGTDTQYF.

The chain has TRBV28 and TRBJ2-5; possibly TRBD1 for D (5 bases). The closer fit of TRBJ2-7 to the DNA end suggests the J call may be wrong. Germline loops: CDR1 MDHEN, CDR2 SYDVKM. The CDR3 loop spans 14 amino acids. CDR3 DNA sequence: TGTGCCAGCAGTTTTCAGGGTCAATCCTACGAGCAGTACTTC. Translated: CASSFQGQSYEQYF.

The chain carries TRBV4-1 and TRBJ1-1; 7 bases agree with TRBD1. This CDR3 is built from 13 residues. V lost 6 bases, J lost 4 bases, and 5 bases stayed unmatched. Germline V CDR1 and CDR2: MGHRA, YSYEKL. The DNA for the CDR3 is TGCGCCAGCAGTTTAACAGGGGCCACTGAAGCTTTCTTT. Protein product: CASSLTGATEAFF.

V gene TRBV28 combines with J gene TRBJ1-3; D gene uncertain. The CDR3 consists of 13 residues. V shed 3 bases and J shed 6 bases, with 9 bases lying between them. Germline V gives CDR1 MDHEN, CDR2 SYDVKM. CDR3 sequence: CASSLGRLNTIYF. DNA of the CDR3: TGTGCCAGCAGTTTGGGCAGATTAAACACCATATATTTT.

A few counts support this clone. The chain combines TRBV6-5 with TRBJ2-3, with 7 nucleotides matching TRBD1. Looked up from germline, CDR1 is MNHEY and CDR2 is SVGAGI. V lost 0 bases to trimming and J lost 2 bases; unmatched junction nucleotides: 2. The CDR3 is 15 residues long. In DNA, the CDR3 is TGTGCCAGCAGTTACTCGGGACAGCCCACAGATACGCAGTATTTT. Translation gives CASSYSGQPTDTQYF.

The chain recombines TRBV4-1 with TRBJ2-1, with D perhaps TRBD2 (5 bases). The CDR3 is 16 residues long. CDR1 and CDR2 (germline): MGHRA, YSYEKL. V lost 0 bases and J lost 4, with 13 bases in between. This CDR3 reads CASSQDRERRYNEQFF. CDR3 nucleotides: TGCGCCAGCAGCCAAGATCGGGAACGCAGGTACAATGAGCAGTTCTTC.

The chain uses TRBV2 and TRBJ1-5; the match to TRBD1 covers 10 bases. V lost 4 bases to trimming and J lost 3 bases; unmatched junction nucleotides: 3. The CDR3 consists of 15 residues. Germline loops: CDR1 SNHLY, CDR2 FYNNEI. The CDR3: CASSADRGFNQPQHF. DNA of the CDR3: TGTGCCAGCAGTGCGGACAGGGGGTTCAATCAGCCCCAGCATTTT.

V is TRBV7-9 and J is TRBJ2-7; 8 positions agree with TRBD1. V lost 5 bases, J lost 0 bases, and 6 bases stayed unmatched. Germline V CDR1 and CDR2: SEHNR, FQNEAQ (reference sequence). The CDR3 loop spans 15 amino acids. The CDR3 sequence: CASSRTGGNSYEQYF. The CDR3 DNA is TGTGCCAGCAGCCGCACAGGGGGTAACTCCTACGAGCAGTACTTC.

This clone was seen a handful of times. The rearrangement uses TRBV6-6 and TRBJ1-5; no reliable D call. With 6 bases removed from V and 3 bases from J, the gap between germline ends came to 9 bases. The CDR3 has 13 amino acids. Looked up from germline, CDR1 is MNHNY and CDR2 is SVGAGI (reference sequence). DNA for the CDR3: TGTGCCAGCAGCTCGGGGAACAATCAGCCCCAGCATTTT. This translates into CASSSGNNQPQHF.

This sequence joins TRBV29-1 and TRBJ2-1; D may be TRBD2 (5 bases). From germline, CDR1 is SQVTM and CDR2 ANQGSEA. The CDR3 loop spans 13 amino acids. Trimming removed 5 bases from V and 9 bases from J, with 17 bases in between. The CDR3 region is CSVSGSLMGEQFF. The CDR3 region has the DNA TGCAGCGTTTCGGGATCCCTTATGGGTGAGCAGTTCTTC.

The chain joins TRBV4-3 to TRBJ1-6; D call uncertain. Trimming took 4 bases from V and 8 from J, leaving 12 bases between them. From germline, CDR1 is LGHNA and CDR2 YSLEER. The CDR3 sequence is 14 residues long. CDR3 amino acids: CASSPPGLYSPLHF. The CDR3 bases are TGCGCCAGCAGCCCCCCAGGATTGTATTCACCCCTCCACTTT.

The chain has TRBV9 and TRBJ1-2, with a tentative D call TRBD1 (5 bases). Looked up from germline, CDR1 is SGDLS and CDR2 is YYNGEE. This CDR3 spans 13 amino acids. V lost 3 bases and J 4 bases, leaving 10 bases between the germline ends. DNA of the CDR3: TGTGCCAGCAGCGGACCGGGGGTCTATGGCTACACCTTC. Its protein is CASSGPGVYGYTF.

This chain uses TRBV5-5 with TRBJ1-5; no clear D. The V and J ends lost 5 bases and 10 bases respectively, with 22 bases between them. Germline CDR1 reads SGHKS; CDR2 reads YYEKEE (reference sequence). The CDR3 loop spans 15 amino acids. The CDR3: CASSLANTAPRPQHF. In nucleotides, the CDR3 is TGTGCCAGCAGTCTCGCTAACACAGCACCAAGACCCCAGCATTTT.

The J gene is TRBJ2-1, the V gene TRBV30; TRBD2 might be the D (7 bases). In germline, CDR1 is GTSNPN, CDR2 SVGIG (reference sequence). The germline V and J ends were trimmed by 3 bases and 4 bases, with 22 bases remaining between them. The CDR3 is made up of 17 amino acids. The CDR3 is CAWRGGSGTSGYNEQFF. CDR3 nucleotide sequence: TGTGCCTGGAGGGGGGGAAGCGGGACATCGGGATACAATGAGCAGTTCTTC. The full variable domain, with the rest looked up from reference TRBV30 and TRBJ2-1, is SQTIHQWPATLVQPVGSPLSLECTVEGTSNPNLYWYRQAAGRGLQLLFYSVGIGQISSEVPQNLSASRPQDRQFILSSKKLLLSDSGFYLCAWRGGSGTSGYNEQFFGPGTRLTVL.

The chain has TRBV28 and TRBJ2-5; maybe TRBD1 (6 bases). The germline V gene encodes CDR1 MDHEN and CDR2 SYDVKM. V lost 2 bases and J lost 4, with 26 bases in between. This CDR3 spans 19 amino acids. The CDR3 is CASSLQVQGGENERETQYF. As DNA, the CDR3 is TGTGCCAGCAGTTTACAGGTACAGGGCGGTGAAAATGAAAGAGAGACCCAGTACTTC.

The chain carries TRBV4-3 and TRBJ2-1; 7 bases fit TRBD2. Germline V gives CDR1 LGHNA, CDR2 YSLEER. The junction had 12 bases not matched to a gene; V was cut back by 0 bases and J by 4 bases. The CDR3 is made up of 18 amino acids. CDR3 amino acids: CASSQDRSGLAEYNEQFF. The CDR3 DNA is TGCGCCAGCAGCCAAGATAGATCGGGTCTAGCGGAATACAATGAGCAGTTCTTC.

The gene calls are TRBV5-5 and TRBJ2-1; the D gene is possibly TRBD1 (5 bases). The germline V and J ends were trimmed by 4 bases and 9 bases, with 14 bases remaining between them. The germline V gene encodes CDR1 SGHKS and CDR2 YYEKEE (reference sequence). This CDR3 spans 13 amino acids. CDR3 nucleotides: TGTGCCAGCAGCCCGGCGTGGGGCCGTGAGCAGTTCTTC. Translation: CASSPAWGREQFF.

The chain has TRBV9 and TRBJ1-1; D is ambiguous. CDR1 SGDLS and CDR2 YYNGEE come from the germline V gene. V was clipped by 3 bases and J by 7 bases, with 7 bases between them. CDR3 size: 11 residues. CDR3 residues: CASSGQDEAFF. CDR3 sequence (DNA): TGTGCCAGCAGCGGTCAGGATGAAGCTTTCTTT.

CDR3 nucleotide sequence: TGTGCCAGCAGTGAAGGGGGCGATTTTAGCAATCAGCCCCAGCATTTT. It codes for CASSEGGDFSNQPQHF. The chain carries TRBV6-1 and TRBJ1-5; a possible D gene is TRBD1 (5 bases). Germline CDR1 and CDR2: MNHNS and SASEGT. This CDR3 has 16 amino acids. Trimming removed 1 base from V and 0 bases from J, with 10 bases in between.

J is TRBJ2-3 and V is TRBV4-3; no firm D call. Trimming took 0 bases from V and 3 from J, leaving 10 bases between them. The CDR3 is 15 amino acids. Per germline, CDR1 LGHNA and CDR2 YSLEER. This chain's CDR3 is CASSQDPGSTDTQYF. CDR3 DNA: TGCGCCAGCAGCCAAGACCCAGGATCTACAGATACGCAGTATTTT.